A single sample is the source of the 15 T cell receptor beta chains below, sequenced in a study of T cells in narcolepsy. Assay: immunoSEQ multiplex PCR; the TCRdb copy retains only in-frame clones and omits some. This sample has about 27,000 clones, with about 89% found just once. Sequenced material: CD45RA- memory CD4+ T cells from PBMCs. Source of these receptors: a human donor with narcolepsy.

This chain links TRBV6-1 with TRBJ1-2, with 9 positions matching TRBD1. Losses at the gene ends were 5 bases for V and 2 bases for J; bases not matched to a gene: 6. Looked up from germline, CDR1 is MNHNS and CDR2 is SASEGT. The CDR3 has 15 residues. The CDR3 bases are TGTGCCAGCAGTCCCCGACAGGGGGTCAACTATGGCTACACCTTC. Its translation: CASSPRQGVNYGYTF.

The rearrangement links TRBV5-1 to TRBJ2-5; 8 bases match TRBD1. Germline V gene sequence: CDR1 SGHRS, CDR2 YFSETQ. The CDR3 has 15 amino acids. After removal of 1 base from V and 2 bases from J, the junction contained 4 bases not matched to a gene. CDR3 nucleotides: TGCGCCAGCAGCTTGAATACAGGGGGTCAAGAGACCCAGTACTTC. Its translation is CASSLNTGGQETQYF.

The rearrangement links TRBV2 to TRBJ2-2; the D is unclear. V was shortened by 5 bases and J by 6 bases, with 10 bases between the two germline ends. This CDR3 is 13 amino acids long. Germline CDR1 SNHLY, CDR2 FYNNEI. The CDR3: CASSYVVSGELFF. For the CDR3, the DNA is TGTGCCAGCAGTTATGTAGTGTCCGGGGAGCTGTTTTTT.

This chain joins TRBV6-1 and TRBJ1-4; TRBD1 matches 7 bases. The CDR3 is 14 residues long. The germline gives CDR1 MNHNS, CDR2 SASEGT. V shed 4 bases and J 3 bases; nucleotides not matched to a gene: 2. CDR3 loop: CASSGGTANEKLFF. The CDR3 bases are TGTGCCAGCAGTGGAGGGACAGCTAATGAAAAACTGTTTTTT.

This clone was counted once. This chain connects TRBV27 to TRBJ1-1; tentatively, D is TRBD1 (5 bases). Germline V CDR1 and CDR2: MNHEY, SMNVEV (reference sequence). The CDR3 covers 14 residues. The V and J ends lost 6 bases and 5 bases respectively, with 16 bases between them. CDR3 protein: CASSRAGGGTEAFF. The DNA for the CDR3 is TGTGCCAGCAGCCGTGCTGGGGGAGGTACTGAAGCTTTCTTT.

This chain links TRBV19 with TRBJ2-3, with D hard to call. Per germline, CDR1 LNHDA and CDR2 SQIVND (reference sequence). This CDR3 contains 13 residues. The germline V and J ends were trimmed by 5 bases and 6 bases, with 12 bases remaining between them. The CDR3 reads CASSPRVTDTQYF. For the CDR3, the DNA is TGTGCCAGTAGTCCACGCGTAACGGATACGCAGTATTTT.

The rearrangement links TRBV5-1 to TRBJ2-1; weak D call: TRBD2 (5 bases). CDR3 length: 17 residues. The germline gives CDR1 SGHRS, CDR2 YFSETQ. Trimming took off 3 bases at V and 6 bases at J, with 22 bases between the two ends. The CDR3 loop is CASSSGGLARSSNEQFF. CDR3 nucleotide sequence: TGCGCCAGCAGCTCCGGCGGGCTAGCCAGGAGTAGCAATGAGCAGTTCTTC.

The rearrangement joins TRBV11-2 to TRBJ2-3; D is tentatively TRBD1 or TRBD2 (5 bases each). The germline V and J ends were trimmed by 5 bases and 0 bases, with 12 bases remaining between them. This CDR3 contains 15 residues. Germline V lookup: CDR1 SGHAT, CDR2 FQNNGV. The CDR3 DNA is TGTGCCAGCAGCGCCGGGACGCCTAGCACAGATACGCAGTATTTT. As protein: CASSAGTPSTDTQYF.

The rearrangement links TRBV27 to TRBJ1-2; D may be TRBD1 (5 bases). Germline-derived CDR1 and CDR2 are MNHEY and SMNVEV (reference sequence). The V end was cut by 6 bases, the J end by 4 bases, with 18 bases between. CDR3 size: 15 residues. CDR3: CASSPAQGASYGYTF. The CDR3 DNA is TGTGCCAGCAGCCCGGCGCAGGGAGCGAGCTATGGCTACACCTTC.

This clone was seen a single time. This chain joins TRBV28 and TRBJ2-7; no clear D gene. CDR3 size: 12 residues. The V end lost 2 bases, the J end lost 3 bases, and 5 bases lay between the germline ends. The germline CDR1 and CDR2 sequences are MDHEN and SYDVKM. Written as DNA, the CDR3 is TGTGCCAGCAGTTTAGGTAGCTACGAGCAGTACGTC. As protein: CASSLGSYEQYV.

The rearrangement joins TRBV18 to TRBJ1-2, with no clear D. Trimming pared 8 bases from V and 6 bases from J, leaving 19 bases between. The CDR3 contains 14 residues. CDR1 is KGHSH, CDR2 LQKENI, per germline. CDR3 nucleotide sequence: TGTGCCAGCCTCCCGGGAGGGATTGTGGATGGCTACACCTTC. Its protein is CASLPGGIVDGYTF.

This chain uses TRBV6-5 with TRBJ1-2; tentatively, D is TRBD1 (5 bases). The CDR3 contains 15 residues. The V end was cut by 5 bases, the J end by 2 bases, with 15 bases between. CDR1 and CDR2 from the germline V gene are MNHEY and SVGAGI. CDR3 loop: CASSPLSTVNYGYTF. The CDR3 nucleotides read TGTGCCAGCAGTCCACTTTCGACAGTAAACTATGGCTACACCTTC.

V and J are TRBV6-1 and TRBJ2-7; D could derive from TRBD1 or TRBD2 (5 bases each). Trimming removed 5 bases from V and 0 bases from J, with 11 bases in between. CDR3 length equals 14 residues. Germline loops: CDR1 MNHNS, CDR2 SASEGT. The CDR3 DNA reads TGTGCCAGCAGTAAGTCCGGGGCCTCCTACGAGCAGTACTTC. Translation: CASSKSGASYEQYF.

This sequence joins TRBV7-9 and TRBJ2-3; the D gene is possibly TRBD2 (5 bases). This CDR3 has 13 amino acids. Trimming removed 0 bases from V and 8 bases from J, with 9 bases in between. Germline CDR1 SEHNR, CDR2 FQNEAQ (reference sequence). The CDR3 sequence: CASSLANGGTQYF. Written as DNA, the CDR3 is TGTGCCAGCAGCTTAGCGAACGGAGGTACGCAGTATTTT.

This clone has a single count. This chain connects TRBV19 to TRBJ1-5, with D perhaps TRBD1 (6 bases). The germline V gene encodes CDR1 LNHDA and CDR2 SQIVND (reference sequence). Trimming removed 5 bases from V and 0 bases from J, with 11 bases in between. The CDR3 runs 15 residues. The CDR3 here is CASSVNRDSNQPQHF. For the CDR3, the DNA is TGTGCCAGTAGTGTGAACAGGGATAGCAATCAGCCCCAGCATTTT.